The 8 T cell receptor beta chains in this list originate from one sample, sequenced in a study of T-cell reconstitution after alpha-beta-depleted transplantation in children. Unique molecular identifiers were incorporated when the TCRbeta library was constructed. Each CDR3 protein is one row after TCRdb ran MiXCR on the PCR reads. The sample contains 440,000 or so distinct CDR3 sequences, approximately 42% of which appear only once. The sequencing here drew on PBMCs, taken before TCRalphabeta/CD19-depleted stem cell transplant. The source is a girl aged 2-10 years with aplastic anemia, due to receive a stem cell transplant.

This clonotype has at least ten counts. J is TRBJ1-2 and V is TRBV28; 9 bases are a match to TRBD1. CDR3 length: 18 amino acids. Unmatched junction bases numbered 15, after V lost 3 bases and J lost 4 bases. CDR1 and CDR2 from the germline V gene are MDHEN and SYDVKM. The DNA for the CDR3 is TGTGCCAGCAGTTTGTCAGGGGGACAGGGTCCCATACTCTATGGCTACACCTTC. This codes for CASSLSGGQGPILYGYTF.

This clonotype showed up many times. J is TRBJ2-7 and V is TRBV11-2, with TRBD2 matching over 14 bases. The CDR3 covers 16 residues. The germline V gene has CDR1 SGHAT and CDR2 FQNNGV. Trimming at V came to 5 bases and at J to 7 bases, leaving 10 bases not matched to a gene. The CDR3 reads CASSIGGLAGAGEQYF. CDR3 in DNA: TGTGCCAGCAGCATAGGGGGACTAGCGGGAGCAGGGGAGCAGTACTTC.

This clonotype has just a few counts. The chain is built from TRBV20-1 and TRBJ2-1, with D tentatively TRBD1 (5 bases). Germline loops: CDR1 DFQATT, CDR2 SNEGSKA (reference sequence). V was clipped by 5 bases and J by 8 bases, with 10 bases between them. This CDR3 is built from 11 residues. CDR3 DNA: TGCAGTGCTGTTCAGGGTTATGAGCAGTTCTTC. Encoded protein: CSAVQGYEQFF.

There are a few counts of this clonotype. The chain combines TRBV20-1 with TRBJ1-5; weak D call: TRBD1 (6 bases). The CDR3 extends over 16 amino acids. Germline assignment: CDR1 DFQATT and CDR2 SNEGSKA (reference sequence). The ends were cut back, 4 bases at V and 0 bases at J, with 16 bases in the middle. The CDR3 sequence: CSATSPRGISNQPQHF. The CDR3 DNA follows: TGCAGTGCTACCTCCCCCAGGGGTATTAGCAATCAGCCCCAGCATTTT.

The CDR3 region is CATSRGQGNQPQHF. The CDR3 nucleotides are TGTGCCACCAGCAGAGGGCAGGGGAATCAGCCCCAGCATTTT. V is TRBV15 and J is TRBJ1-5, with a possible D match to TRBD1 (6 bases). This CDR3 is 14 amino acids long. The V gene lost 1 base and the J gene lost 4 bases, with 8 bases spanning the gap. Per the germline V gene, CDR1 is LNHNV and CDR2 is YYDKDF (reference sequence).

This chain's CDR3 is CASSPPWGPGQPQHF. In nucleotides, the CDR3 is TGTGCCAGCAGCCCCCCATGGGGGCCGGGCCAGCCCCAGCATTTT. The gene calls are TRBV7-2 and TRBJ1-5; D may be TRBD1 (6 bases). Trimming shortened V by 5 bases and J by 7 bases, and 18 bases separated the two germline ends. The length of the CDR3 is 15 residues. CDR1 and CDR2 (germline): SGHTA, FQGNSA.

The V gene is TRBV7-6, the J gene TRBJ2-2, with D hard to call. V was cut by 2 bases and J by 6 bases, with 13 bases left in between. CDR3 length: 15 residues. From germline, CDR1 is SGHVS and CDR2 FNYEAQ. The CDR3 loop is CASSLLGGSPGELFF. The CDR3, as DNA: TGTGCCAGCAGCTTATTGGGCGGCTCCCCCGGGGAGCTGTTTTTT.

V and J are TRBV28 and TRBJ2-1; 12 nucleotides align to TRBD2. CDR3 length: 18 residues. Per germline, CDR1 MDHEN and CDR2 SYDVKM. Trimming removed 5 bases from V and 4 bases from J; junction bases left unmatched: 12. The CDR3 sequence is CASSRGLAGRLEYNEQFF. The CDR3, as DNA: TGTGCCAGCAGTCGCGGACTAGCGGGGAGATTAGAGTACAATGAGCAGTTCTTC.